In its sample, the clone carrying this T cell receptor beta chain was seen a few times. No antigen is known for it. Possible read error: a much larger clone is one base away. This entry comes from a study of T-cell memory formation after mild COVID-19. Whole-study findings and limits: Nothing showed for sure that second-wave clones peaking on day 37 were SARS-CoV-2 specific.

TCRalpha and TCRbeta libraries used 5'RACE with constant-segment primers and UMIs. TCRdb analysed the 5' RACE reads with MiXCR anew, one entry per CDR3 protein. This sample has hundreds of thousands of distinct CDR3 sequences, with under 30% found just once. The CDR3 length is 15 residues. Trimming took 5 bases from V and 0 from J; bases not matched to a gene: 3. The chain has TRBV12-3 or TRBV12-4 and TRBJ2-2; 7 bases map to TRBD1. The origin of this receptor is an adult woman who had mild COVID-19 (a few samples of this study predate the infection). Cell type and time point are not known. The sequencing sample was made of PBMCs or a T cell subset sorted from them (not recorded which). CDR3 sequence (DNA): TGTGCCAGCAGTCGGGACAGCACGAACACCGGGGAGCTGTTTTTT. This codes for CASSRDSTNTGELFF.